The subject of this entry is one TCR beta chain. Its antigen remains unknown. Next came a second PCR, run for about 7 to 12 cycles, which used a sample-barcoded 5' primer along with a J-beta primer mix. Through a template-switch adaptor with 12 random nucleotides, each cDNA molecule received a tag. TCRdb analysed the 5' RACE reads with MiXCR anew, one entry per CDR3 protein. This sample has fewer than 2,000,000 distinct CDR3 sequences, with around 40% found just once. These data belong to a study of blood T cells in healthy people across ages. Study conclusions and caveats: Unsorted PBMCs blocked a conclusive comparison of naive and antigen-experienced cells. Diversity estimated from one million T cells was considered an underestimate.

CDR1 is DFQATT, CDR2 SNEGSKA, per germline (reference sequence). The V end lost 2 bases, the J end lost 8 bases, and 13 bases lay between the germline ends. This CDR3 is 14 amino acids long. The specimen was blood. The TCR originated in a human donor in good health. The rearrangement links TRBV20-1 to TRBJ1-6; D remains unclear. This CDR3 reads CSARTVWRDSPLHF. The CDR3, as DNA: TGCAGTGCTAGAACGGTTTGGCGGGATTCACCCCTCCACTTT.